The rows below give T cell receptor beta chains drawn from one sample of a study of cytomegalovirus exposure and HLA in healthy donors. TCRdb keeps only in-frame clones here, not all; method: immunoSEQ multiplex PCR. Seen in this sample are 200,000 to 250,000 clones; the ten most common clones hold about 1%. The sequenced material came from PBMCs. These receptors came from a girl aged 2-10 years in good health and CMV-seropositive. Each CDR3 is given with its conserved first and last residue. D genes are given only for firm matches.

cdr3_length	d_call	v_call	j_call	cdr3_nt	cdr3_aa
13	TRBD1	TRBV28	TRBJ1-5	TGTGCCAGCAGAGACAGGGAAGGTCAGCCCCAGCATTTT	CASRDREGQPQHF
18	.	TRBV19	TRBJ1-2	TGTGCCAGTACCCGAACCCTTCTCAGGGGCTTAACTAACTATGGCTACACCTTC	CASTRTLLRGLTNYGYTF
15	.	TRBV10-2	TRBJ1-2	TGCGCCAGCAGTGTACAGACGAGTAACCCTTATGGCTACACCTTC	CASSVQTSNPYGYTF
15	TRBD1	TRBV6-4	TRBJ2-2	TGTGCCAGCAGTGACTCGACAGGGGGAGAGGAGGAGCTGTTTTTT	CASSDSTGGEEELFF
12	TRBD1	TRBV19	TRBJ1-5	TGTGCCAGTAAGACAGGGATCAAGCCCCAGCATTTT	CASKTGIKPQHF
13	.	TRBV6-6	TRBJ2-1	TGTGCCAGCAGTTACCCAGGGGACAATGAGCAGTTCTTC	CASSYPGDNEQFF
15	TRBD1	TRBV19	TRBJ1-3	TGTGCCAGTAGGCGACAGGGGAGCTCTGGAAACACCATATATTTT	CASRRQGSSGNTIYF
14	.	TRBV11-2	TRBJ1-1	TGTGCCAGCAGCTTAGAGTGGCAGGGCACTGAAGCTTTCTTT	CASSLEWQGTEAFF
17	.	TRBV19	TRBJ2-2	TGTGCCAGTAGTATTTCTCCCGGGACACTTCACACCGGGGAGCTGTTTTTT	CASSISPGTLHTGELFF
12	.	TRBV7-6	TRBJ1-3	TGTGCCAGCAGCCGGTCTGGAAACACCATATATTTT	CASSRSGNTIYF
11	.	TRBV28	TRBJ1-1	TGTGCCAGCAGTCAAGGGACTGGAGCTTTCTTT	CASSQGTGAFF
15	.	TRBV27	TRBJ2-1	TGTGCCAGCAGTTTGGCTGCACAGCCCTACAATGAGCAGTTCTTC	CASSLAAQPYNEQFF
13	.	TRBV6-1	TRBJ2-3	TGTGCCAGCAGTAAGAGCCCCACAGATACGCAGTATTTT	CASSKSPTDTQYF
19	TRBD2	TRBV15	TRBJ2-2	TGTGCCACCAGCAGAGTGGAGTTTGTAAGCGGGAGGAACACCGGGGAGCTGTTTTTT	CATSRVEFVSGRNTGELFF
12	.	TRBV29-1	TRBJ2-5	TGCAGCGTGGGGCAGAACCAAGAGACCCAGTACTTC	CSVGQNQETQYF
15	.	TRBV10-3	TRBJ2-6	TGTGCCATCAGTGAATCGGGAACTGGGGCCAACGTCCTGACTTTC	CAISESGTGANVLTF
16	.	TRBV7-3	TRBJ1-1	TGTGCCAGCAGCTTAGGAGGGTCAGGGCGGAACACTGAAGCTTTCTTT	CASSLGGSGRNTEAFF
16	TRBD2	TRBV9	TRBJ2-5	TGTGCCAGCAGCGGAGGGGTAGGACTAGCGGGAGAGACCCAGTACTTC	CASSGGVGLAGETQYF
13	.	TRBV5-1	TRBJ1-1	TGCGCCAGCAGCTTGTCTGGAGAAACTGAAGCTTTCTTT	CASSLSGETEAFF
14	TRBD2	TRBV7-9	TRBJ2-1	TGTGCCATCCAGGGCGGGAGGGCAATCGATGAGCAGTTCTTC	CAIQGGRAIDEQFF
13	TRBD2	TRBV11-2	TRBJ2-5	TGTGCCAGCGGGAGGGGTATCCAAGAGACCCAGTACTTC	CASGRGIQETQYF
15	.	TRBV10-1	TRBJ2-1	TGCGCCAGCAGTGATGAGGCAACCCGGGGCAATGAGCAGTTCTTC	CASSDEATRGNEQFF
16	TRBD1	TRBV7-8	TRBJ1-5	TGTGCCAGCAGCTTAGTCCAGGGGGAGATCAATCAGCCCCAGCATTTT	CASSLVQGEINQPQHF
15	.	TRBV11-2	TRBJ2-7	TGTGCCAGCAGCTCCCCTCGGGGTATCTCCTACGAGCAGTACTTC	CASSSPRGISYEQYF
12	.	TRBV28	TRBJ1-2	TGTGCCAGCAATACAGGGAGCTATGGCTACACCTTC	CASNTGSYGYTF